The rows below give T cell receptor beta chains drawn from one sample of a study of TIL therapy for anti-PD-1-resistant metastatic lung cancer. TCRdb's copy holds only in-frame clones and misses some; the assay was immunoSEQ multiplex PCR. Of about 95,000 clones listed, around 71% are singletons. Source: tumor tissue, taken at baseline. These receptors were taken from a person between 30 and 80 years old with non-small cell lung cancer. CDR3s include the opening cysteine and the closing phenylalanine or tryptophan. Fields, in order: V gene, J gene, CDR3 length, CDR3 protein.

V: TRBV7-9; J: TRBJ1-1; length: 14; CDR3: CASSRGLADTEAFF
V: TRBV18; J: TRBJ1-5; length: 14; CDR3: CASSPAGRYQPQHF
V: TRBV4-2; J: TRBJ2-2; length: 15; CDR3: CASSPRPEKGGELFF
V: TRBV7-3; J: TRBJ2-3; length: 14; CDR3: CASSLGGPADTQYF
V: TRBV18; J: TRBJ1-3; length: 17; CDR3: CASSEQPGQLAGNTIYF
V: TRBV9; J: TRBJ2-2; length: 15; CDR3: CASSVVGAHTGELFF
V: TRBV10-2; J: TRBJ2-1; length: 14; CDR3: CASSDPRQGGFRIF
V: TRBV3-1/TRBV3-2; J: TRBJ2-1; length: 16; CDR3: CASSQVYTSGYNEQFF
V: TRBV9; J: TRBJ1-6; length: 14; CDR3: CASSVETYNSPLHF
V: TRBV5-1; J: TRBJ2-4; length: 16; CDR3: CASSPDSGQGAAIQYF
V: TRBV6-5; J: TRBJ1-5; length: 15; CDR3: CASSRQGFGNQPQHF
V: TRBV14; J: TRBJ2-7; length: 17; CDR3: CASSQVYGFSVPSEQYF
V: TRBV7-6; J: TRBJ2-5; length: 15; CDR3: CASSLTGGLKETQYF
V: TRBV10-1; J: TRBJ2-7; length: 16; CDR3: CASSESVRDRGSEQYF
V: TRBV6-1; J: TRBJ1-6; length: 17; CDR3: CASSGGLGRSYNSPLHF
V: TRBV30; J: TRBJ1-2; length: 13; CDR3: CAWRGQDNYGYTF
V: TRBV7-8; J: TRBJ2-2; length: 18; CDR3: CASSRGGSSGGYTGELFF
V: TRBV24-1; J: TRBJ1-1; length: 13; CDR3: CATSDLHQTEAFF
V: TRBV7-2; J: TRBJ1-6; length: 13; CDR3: CASSRDRNSPLHF
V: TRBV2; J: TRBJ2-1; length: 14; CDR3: CASSEVLARNEQFF
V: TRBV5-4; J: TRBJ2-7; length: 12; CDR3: CASSPQDREQYF
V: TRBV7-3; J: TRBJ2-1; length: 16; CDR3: CASSQTAGGRSNEQFF
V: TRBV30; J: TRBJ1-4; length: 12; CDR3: CAFDGPNEKLFF